One TCR beta chain is described in this entry. These data originate in a study of cytomegalovirus exposure and HLA in healthy donors. V was clipped by 2 bases and J by 5 bases, with 18 bases between them. The length of the CDR3 is 17 residues. CDR1 SGHVS and CDR2 FNYEAQ come from the germline V gene. The study ran its PCR with 60 Vbeta and 13 Jbeta primers. The repertoire was sequenced with immunoSEQ multiplex PCR; TCRdb's copy has only in-frame clones and lacks some. The table has about 190,000 clones, 81% seen once; the top ten hold around 3.6%. V gene TRBV7-6 combines with J gene TRBJ2-2; tentative D call: TRBD1 (7 bases). Sequencing was done on a sample of PBMCs. This receptor was obtained from a middle-aged man in good health and CMV-seropositive. Written as DNA, the CDR3 is TGTGCCAGCAGCTTATCAGTCGAGGAGGGACAGACCGGGGAGCTGTTTTTT. This sequence encodes CASSLSVEEGQTGELFF.